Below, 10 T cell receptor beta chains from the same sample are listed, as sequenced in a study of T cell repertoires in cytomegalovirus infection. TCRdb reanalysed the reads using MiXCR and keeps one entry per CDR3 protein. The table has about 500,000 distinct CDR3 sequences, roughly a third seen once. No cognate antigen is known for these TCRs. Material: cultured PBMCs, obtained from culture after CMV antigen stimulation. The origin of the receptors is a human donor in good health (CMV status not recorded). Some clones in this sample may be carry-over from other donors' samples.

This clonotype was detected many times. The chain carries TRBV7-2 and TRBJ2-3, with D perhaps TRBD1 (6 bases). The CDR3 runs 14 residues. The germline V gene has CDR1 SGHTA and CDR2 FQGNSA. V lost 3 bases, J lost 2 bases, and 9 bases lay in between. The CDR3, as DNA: TGTGCCAGCAGCTTGGACAGATACACAGATACGCAGTATTTT. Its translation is CASSLDRYTDTQYF.

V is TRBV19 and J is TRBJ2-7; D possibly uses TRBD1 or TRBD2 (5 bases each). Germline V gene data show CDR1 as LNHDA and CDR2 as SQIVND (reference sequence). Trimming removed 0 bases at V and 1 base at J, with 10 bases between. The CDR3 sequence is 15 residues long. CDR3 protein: CASSIDTGPSYEQYF. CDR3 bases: TGTGCCAGTAGTATAGATACGGGGCCGTCCTACGAGCAGTACTTC.

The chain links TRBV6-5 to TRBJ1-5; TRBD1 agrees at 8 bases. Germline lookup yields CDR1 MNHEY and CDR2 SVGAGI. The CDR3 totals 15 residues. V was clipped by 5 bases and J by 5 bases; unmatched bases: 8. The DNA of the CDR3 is TGTGCCAGCAGTGAACAGGGGGGCGGTGATCAGCCCCAGCATTTT. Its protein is CASSEQGGGDQPQHF.

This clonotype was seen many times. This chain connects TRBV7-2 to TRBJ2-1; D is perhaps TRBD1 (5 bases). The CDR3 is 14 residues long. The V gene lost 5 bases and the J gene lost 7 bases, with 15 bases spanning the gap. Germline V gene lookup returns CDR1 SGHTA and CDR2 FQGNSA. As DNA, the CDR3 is TGTGCCAGCAGCCTCGGCCAGGGCAGGAATGAGCAGTTCTTC. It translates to CASSLGQGRNEQFF.

The CDR3 reads CASSPATGAINSPLHF. CDR3 nucleotide sequence: TGTGCCAGCAGCCCCGCCACAGGGGCTATTAATTCACCCCTCCACTTT. The genes are TRBV7-9 and TRBJ1-6, with 7 positions matching TRBD1. This CDR3 spans 16 amino acids. The V gene's germline CDR1 is SEHNR and CDR2 FQNEAQ (reference sequence). V was pared by 5 bases and J by 6 bases, with 10 bases of the junction left unmatched.

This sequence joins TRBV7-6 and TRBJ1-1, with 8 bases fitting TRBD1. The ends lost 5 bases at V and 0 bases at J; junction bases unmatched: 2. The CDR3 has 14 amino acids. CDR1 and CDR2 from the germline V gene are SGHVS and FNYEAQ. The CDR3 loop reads CASSKGQVNTEAFF. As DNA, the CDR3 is TGTGCCAGCAGCAAGGGACAGGTGAACACTGAAGCTTTCTTT.

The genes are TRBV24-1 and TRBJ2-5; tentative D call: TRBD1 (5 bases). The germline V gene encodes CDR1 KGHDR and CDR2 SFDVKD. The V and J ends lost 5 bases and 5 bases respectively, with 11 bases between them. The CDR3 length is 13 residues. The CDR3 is CATSARALETQYF. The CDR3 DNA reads TGTGCCACCAGTGCCAGGGCCCTGGAGACCCAGTACTTC.

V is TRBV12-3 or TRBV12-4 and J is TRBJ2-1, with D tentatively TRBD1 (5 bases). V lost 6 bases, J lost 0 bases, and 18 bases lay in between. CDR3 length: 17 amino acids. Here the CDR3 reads CASSRRQTVFSYNEQFF. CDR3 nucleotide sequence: TGTGCCAGCAGCCGTCGCCAGACAGTTTTCTCCTACAATGAGCAGTTCTTC.

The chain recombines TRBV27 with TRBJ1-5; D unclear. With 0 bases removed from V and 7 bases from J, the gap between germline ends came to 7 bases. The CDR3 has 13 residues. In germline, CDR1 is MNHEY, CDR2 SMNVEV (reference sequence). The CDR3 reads CASSLSAIQPQHF. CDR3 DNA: TGTGCCAGCAGTTTATCGGCTATACAGCCCCAGCATTTT.

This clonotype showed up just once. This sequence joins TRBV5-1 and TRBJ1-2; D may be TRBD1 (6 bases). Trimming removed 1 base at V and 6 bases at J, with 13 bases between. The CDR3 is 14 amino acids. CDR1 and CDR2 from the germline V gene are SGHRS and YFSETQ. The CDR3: CASSLTQGIDGYTF. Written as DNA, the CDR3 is TGCGCCAGCAGCTTGACCCAGGGGATAGATGGCTACACCTTC.